These 15 T cell receptor beta chains originate from one sample sequenced in a study of blood T cell repertoires in COVID-19 (dated by TCRdb to 2018 to 2020). Libraries came from the immunoSEQ multiplex PCR assay. TCRdb took this table from immuneACCESS and kept in-frame rearrangements with V and J called. Such tables lack part of the clones; where checked against another copy, unresolved V genes explain under half of the gap, and the rest is unexplained. The sample yields about 250,000 clones; around 82% were counted once. The top ten constitute approximately 4.5% of the sample. What was sequenced was peripheral blood. Receptor source: an older woman with acute or convalescent COVID-19.

This chain links TRBV3-1 (or the pseudogene TRBV3-2) with TRBJ2-7; TRBD2 matches at 11 bases. The V gene end was trimmed by 3 bases and the J gene end by 2 bases; junction bases not matched to a gene: 3. The CDR3 loop spans 15 amino acids. The V gene's germline CDR1 is LGHDT and CDR2 YNNKEL (reference sequence). The CDR3 region is CASSQGSGGAYEQYF. The CDR3 DNA is TGTGCCAGCAGCCAGGGTAGCGGGGGGGCCTACGAGCAGTACTTC.

This clone occurred a few times. The chain links TRBV19 to TRBJ1-5; D unresolved. Germline CDR1 reads LNHDA; CDR2 reads SQIVND (reference sequence). Deletions cut 4 bases from V and 6 bases from J, with 19 bases between. The CDR3 has 16 residues. The CDR3 DNA reads as TGTGCCAGTAGTACCCGGGGAGGCCGGGAGGGTCAGCCCCAGCATTTT. Translation gives CASSTRGGREGQPQHF.

This sequence joins TRBV28 and TRBJ2-7; possibly TRBD2 for D (5 bases). The CDR3 contains 13 residues. Germline V lookup: CDR1 MDHEN, CDR2 SYDVKM. V was shortened by 8 bases and J by 7 bases, with 18 bases between the two germline ends. CDR3 region: CASLLKGPGEQYF. CDR3 nucleotide sequence: TGTGCCAGCCTTCTTAAGGGCCCGGGGGAGCAGTACTTC.

The rearrangement links TRBV25-1 to TRBJ2-5; 8 nucleotides line up with TRBD1. This CDR3 spans 14 amino acids. Germline V gene data show CDR1 as MGHDK and CDR2 as SYGVNS. V trimming: 5 bases; J trimming: 5 bases; junction bases outside the gene matches: 7. In DNA, the CDR3 is TGTGCCAGCAGTTTTGCAGGGGGCCTGGAGACCCAGTACTTC. Its protein product is CASSFAGGLETQYF. Variable domain in full (rest from reference TRBV25-1 and TRBJ2-5): EADIYQTPRYLVIGTGKKITLECSQTMGHDKMYWYQQDPGMELHLIHYSYGVNSTEKGDLSSESTVSRIRTEHFPLTLESARPSHTSQYLCASSFAGGLETQYFGPGTRLLVL.

CDR3 bases: TGCGCCAGCAGACTGGCAGGGCTAGAGAACACTGAAGCTTTCTTT. Protein sequence: CASRLAGLENTEAFF. The rearrangement joins TRBV5-1 to TRBJ1-1, with D maybe TRBD1 (5 bases). CDR3 length: 15 residues. Germline values: CDR1 SGHRS, CDR2 YFSETQ. Trimming left V 5 bases short and J 1 base short, with 15 bases between. The whole variable domain, filled in from reference TRBV5-1 and TRBJ1-1, reads KAGVTQTPRYLIKTRGQQVTLSCSPISGHRSVSWYQQTPGQGLQFLFEYFSETQRNKGNFPGRFSGRQFSNSRSEMNVSTLELGDSALYLCASRLAGLENTEAFFGQGTRLTVV.

This rearrangement joins TRBV18 to TRBJ1-1, with 11 nucleotides matching TRBD1. This CDR3 has 15 residues. Germline-derived CDR1 and CDR2 are KGHSH and LQKENI. V was clipped by 0 bases and J by 11 bases; unmatched bases: 8. DNA for the CDR3: TGTGCCAGCTCACCACCGGGACAGGGGGTGAGGGGGGCTTTCTTT. It yields the protein CASSPPGQGVRGAFF. Supplemented by reference TRBV18 and TRBJ1-1, the full variable domain reads NAGVMQNPRHLVRRRGQEARLRCSPMKGHSHVYWYRQLPEEGLKFMVYLQKENIIDESGMPKERFSAEFPKEGPSILRIQQVVRGDSAAYFCASSPPGQGVRGAFFGQGTRLTVV.

This clone was seen a single time. The rearrangement uses TRBV15 and TRBJ2-6, with TRBD1 matching over 12 bases. The CDR3 spans 20 residues. In germline, CDR1 is LNHNV, CDR2 YYDKDF (reference sequence). The junction had 7 bases not matched to a gene; V was cut back by 0 bases and J by 1 base. CDR3 amino acids: CATSRDYPGQGASGANVLTF. The CDR3 nucleotides read TGTGCCACCAGCAGAGATTACCCGGGACAGGGGGCATCTGGGGCCAACGTCCTGACTTTC.

The rearrangement uses TRBV5-6 and TRBJ1-3; 7 bases map to TRBD1. V was pared by 2 bases and J by 5 bases, with 4 bases of the junction left unmatched. The CDR3 is 14 amino acids. CDR1 and CDR2 from the germline V gene are SGHDT and YYEEEE. CDR3 sequence reads: CASSFLTGRNTIYF. CDR3 nucleotides: TGTGCCAGCAGCTTCCTGACAGGGAGAAACACCATATATTTT. Filled out from reference TRBV5-6 and TRBJ1-3, the complete variable domain reads DAGVTQSPTHLIKTRGQQVTLRCSPKSGHDTVSWYQQALGQGPQFIFQYYEEEERQRGNFPDRFSGHQFPNYSSELNVNALLLGDSALYLCASSFLTGRNTIYFGEGSWLTVV.

The V call is TRBV5-1, the J call TRBJ2-3; 11 positions match TRBD1. Per the germline V gene, CDR1 is SGHRS and CDR2 is YFSETQ. The CDR3 consists of 16 residues. J gave up 3 bases and V 4 bases, and 7 bases lay outside the gene matches. CDR3: CASSPGTGGNTDTQYF. CDR3 nucleotides: TGCGCCAGCAGCCCCGGGACAGGGGGTAATACAGATACGCAGTATTTT.

This clone came up a few times. V gene TRBV6-5 combines with J gene TRBJ1-2; D gene uncertain. Looked up from germline, CDR1 is MNHEY and CDR2 is SVGAGI. CDR3 length: 15 amino acids. Trimming removed 0 bases from V and 3 bases from J, with 11 bases in between. The DNA for the CDR3 is TGTGCCAGCAGTTACTCATCCGGGATCGACTATGGCTACACCTTC. Its translation is CASSYSSGIDYGYTF.

The CDR3 here is CASLQGREAFF. In DNA, the CDR3 is TGTGCCAGCCTACAGGGTAGGGAAGCTTTCTTT. V gene TRBV3-1 (or the pseudogene TRBV3-2) combines with J gene TRBJ1-1; perhaps TRBD1 as D (6 bases). This CDR3 is built from 11 residues. Germline lookup yields CDR1 LGHDT and CDR2 YNNKEL (reference sequence). V was trimmed by 8 bases and J by 8 bases, leaving 12 bases between them.

The chain couples TRBV4-1 to TRBJ1-2; D is possibly TRBD1 (5 bases). CDR1 and CDR2 (germline): MGHRA, YSYEKL. Trimming cost V 4 bases and J 2 bases, with 14 bases left between them. The CDR3 length is 15 residues. CDR3 in DNA: TGCGCCAGCAGCCTTACGGGGGGATCCAACTATGGCTACACCTTC. This encodes CASSLTGGSNYGYTF.

The rearrangement uses TRBV27 and TRBJ1-4, with D possibly being TRBD1 (6 bases). Trimming removed 2 bases at V and 0 bases at J, with 7 bases between. This CDR3 region has 15 residues. Germline CDR1 is MNHEY and CDR2 is SMNVEV (reference sequence). This CDR3 reads CASSLEGATNEKLFF. Here the CDR3 DNA reads TGTGCCAGCAGTTTAGAGGGGGCAACTAATGAAAAACTGTTTTTT.

The chain links TRBV5-8 to TRBJ1-1; possible D gene TRBD1, 6 bases. Trimming took 5 bases from V and 4 from J, leaving 12 bases between them. Germline lookup yields CDR1 SGHTS and CDR2 YDEGEE. The CDR3 extends over 13 amino acids. CDR3 sequence reads: CASSGQSFTEAFF. CDR3 DNA sequence: TGTGCCAGCAGTGGACAGTCTTTCACTGAAGCTTTCTTT.

The J gene is TRBJ1-5, the V gene TRBV18; D perhaps matches TRBD1 (5 bases). The CDR3 extends over 15 amino acids. V was trimmed by 6 bases and J by 0 bases, leaving 12 bases between them. Germline CDR1 and CDR2: KGHSH and LQKENI. Here the CDR3 reads CASSGQGSSNQPQHF. In DNA, the CDR3 is TGTGCCAGCTCTGGGCAGGGTTCTAGCAATCAGCCCCAGCATTTT.